This TCR beta chain came from a study of shared clonotypes between healthy human individuals. Cells designated naive CD8 were CD45RO-negative and were positively selected for CCR7, with terminally differentiated effector memory CD45RA+ cells excluded. The data were produced by immunoSEQ multiplex PCR, yet TCRdb's version contains in-frame clones alone and is incomplete. The data show roughly 2 million clones, approximately 94% seen once. CDR1 is MNHNY and CDR2 is SVGAGI in the germline V gene (reference sequence). The CDR3 has 16 residues. Trimming cost V 0 bases and J 4 bases, with 15 bases left between them.

This chain uses TRBV6-6 with TRBJ2-5; the D gene is possibly TRBD1 (5 bases). Sequencing was performed on naive CD8+ T cells sorted from blood. This TCR was recovered from a man aged 18 to 29 in good health. The CDR3 nucleotides are TGTGCCAGCAGTTACTCGATTAAGGGGCCGGGAGAGACCCAGTACTTC. Translated, it gives CASSYSIKGPGETQYF.